Sequencing of this TCR beta chain was carried out in a study of blood T cell repertoires in COVID-19. The data were produced by immunoSEQ multiplex PCR, yet TCRdb's version contains in-frame clones alone and is incomplete. The profile covers about 200,000 clones, with about 80% appearing a single time and 6% to 8% taken by the ten largest. The sequenced sample was PBMCs or T cells enriched from blood (not recorded which). This TCR came from a middle-aged man who had recovered from COVID-19.

The CDR3 bases are TGTGCCAGCAGCCGGGACACCAACACTGAAGCTTTCTTT. Residues: CASSRDTNTEAFF. The chain combines TRBV7-9 with TRBJ1-1; tentative D call: TRBD1 (6 bases). CDR3 length: 13 residues. Trimming shortened V by 5 bases and J by 2 bases, and 9 bases separated the two germline ends. CDR1 is SEHNR and CDR2 is FQNEAQ in the germline V gene (reference sequence).